This T cell receptor beta chain was recorded in a study of cytomegalovirus exposure and HLA in healthy donors. Across the study: The platform used for the roughly 120 validation repertoires matched that of the 600 to 800 first-cohort repertoires, a later analysis reported.

Comments on this clone: Its antigen is as yet unknown.

Study results and limitations: The study recorded about 160 TCR beta chains that were cytomegalovirus-associated.

The length of the CDR3 is 16 residues. Trimming pared 1 base from V and 0 bases from J, leaving 10 bases between. Germline assignment: CDR1 MDHEN and CDR2 SYDVKM. TCRdb's copy holds only in-frame clones and misses some; the assay was immunoSEQ multiplex PCR. The sample records 150,000 to 200,000 clones, 95% to 96% being singletons. This rearrangement joins TRBV28 to TRBJ1-3; D gene uncertain. This clonotype was sampled from a woman aged 18-35 years in good health and CMV-seronegative. Source material: PBMCs. CDR3 sequence: CASSLYSGSSGNTIYF. CDR3 nucleotide sequence: TGTGCCAGCAGTTTATATTCGGGGAGCTCTGGAAACACCATATATTTT.